This TCR beta chain was observed in a study of blood T cell repertoires in COVID-19. Overall study context: Collection of acute and convalescent COVID-19 samples took place in the United States, Italy and Spain. Sources were T cells, B-cell-depleted T cells, or PBMCs; the material itself was cDNA or gDNA.

Participants were aged about 18 to 95 years, lived in around 22 US areas, and enrolled virtually. Assignment of participants to cohorts was predicated upon participant-reported clinical history. A single count supports this clone. The V segment lost 5 bases and the J segment 8 bases; nucleotides outside the gene matches: 11. The CDR3 has 14 amino acids. Germline lookup yields CDR1 SGHRS and CDR2 YFSETQ. Sequencing used immunoSEQ multiplex PCR; TCRdb keeps in-frame clones, though not all of them. The data hold some 340,000 clones, with about four fifths observed a single time. The TCR sequence derives from a woman in her forties or fifties who had recovered from COVID-19. The gene calls are TRBV5-1 and TRBJ1-2; TRBD1 matches 8 bases. Sequencing input: PBMCs or T cells enriched from blood (not recorded which). CDR3 sequence (DNA): TGCGCCAGCAGGACACCGGGACAGGAATACGGCTACACCTTC. Amino acids: CASRTPGQEYGYTF.